A selection of T cell receptor beta chains follows, all from one sample in a study of graft-versus-host responses after intestinal transplantation. No antigen has been identified for these receptors. Using immunoSEQ multiplex PCR, the repertoire was profiled, and TCRdb retains in-frame clones only, with some absent. The sample contains 80,000 to 95,000 clones, 88% of which appear only once. Source: unstimulated CD4+ T cells sorted from spleen or lymph node cells, taken before transplant. The receptors here all came from a human donor who was the organ donor for an intestinal transplant. The CDR3 runs from the conserved cysteine through the conserved F or W. The order of the fields is J gene, clone size, D gene, V gene, CDR3 protein, CDR3 DNA. D genes are given only for firm matches. Not every row has a clone size; where given, it reads once, few, many or a size class.

J gene: TRBJ1-2; clone size: NA; D gene: TRBD1; V gene: TRBV30; CDR3 protein: CAWSRDSNYGYTF; CDR3 DNA: TGTGCCTGGAGTCGGGACAGTAACTATGGCTACACCTTC
J gene: TRBJ1-1; clone size: NA; D gene: NA; V gene: TRBV19; CDR3 protein: CASSIGSTGLNTEAFF; CDR3 DNA: TGTGCCAGTAGTATAGGTAGCACAGGGCTGAACACTGAAGCTTTCTTT
J gene: TRBJ1-4; clone size: NA; D gene: NA; V gene: TRBV5-4; CDR3 protein: CASSVQGATNEKLFF; CDR3 DNA: TGTGCCAGCAGCGTACAGGGCGCAACTAATGAAAAACTGTTTTTT
J gene: TRBJ1-2; clone size: NA; D gene: NA; V gene: TRBV15; CDR3 protein: CATSTSRGRNYGYTF; CDR3 DNA: TGTGCCACCAGCACAAGCAGGGGCCGTAACTATGGCTACACCTTC
J gene: TRBJ1-5; clone size: NA; D gene: NA; V gene: TRBV7-3; CDR3 protein: CASRGNPVYSNQPQHF; CDR3 DNA: TGTGCCTCCCGGGGTAACCCCGTTTATAGCAATCAGCCCCAGCATTTT
J gene: TRBJ2-7; clone size: NA; D gene: NA; V gene: TRBV29-1; CDR3 protein: CSGDTGSPDFGPSYEQYF; CDR3 DNA: TGCAGCGGGGATACAGGGAGCCCAGACTTTGGTCCTTCCTACGAGCAGTACTTC
J gene: TRBJ1-5; clone size: NA; D gene: NA; V gene: TRBV10-2; CDR3 protein: CASSDYGVSNQPQHF; CDR3 DNA: TGCGCCAGCAGTGACTACGGAGTTAGCAATCAGCCCCAGCATTTT
J gene: TRBJ2-4; clone size: NA; D gene: NA; V gene: TRBV4-3; CDR3 protein: CASSLSVTGLAKNIQYF; CDR3 DNA: TGCGCCAGCAGCCTGTCTGTGACCGGACTAGCCAAAAACATTCAGTACTTC
J gene: TRBJ2-7; clone size: NA; D gene: TRBD1; V gene: TRBV5-1; CDR3 protein: CASSGGQGIPGEQYF; CDR3 DNA: TGCGCCAGCAGCGGTGGACAGGGGATACCGGGCGAGCAGTACTTC
J gene: TRBJ1-3; clone size: once; D gene: NA; V gene: TRBV5-4; CDR3 protein: CASSLGGGAGNSGNTIYF; CDR3 DNA: TGTGCCAGCAGCTTAGGTGGAGGCGCAGGTAACTCTGGAAACACCATATATTTT
J gene: TRBJ2-5; clone size: NA; D gene: TRBD2; V gene: TRBV4-3; CDR3 protein: CASSRRLAGDQETQYF; CDR3 DNA: TGCGCCAGCAGCCGCCGACTAGCGGGAGATCAAGAGACCCAGTACTTC
J gene: TRBJ1-2; clone size: NA; D gene: TRBD1; V gene: TRBV11-2; CDR3 protein: CASSRDSSYGYTF; CDR3 DNA: TGTGCCAGCAGCCGGGACAGCTCCTATGGCTACACCTTC
J gene: TRBJ1-2; clone size: NA; D gene: TRBD1; V gene: TRBV14; CDR3 protein: CASSTHPGQGDYGYTF; CDR3 DNA: TGTGCCAGCAGCACCCATCCGGGACAGGGTGACTATGGCTACACCTTC
J gene: TRBJ2-7; clone size: few; D gene: TRBD1; V gene: TRBV6-5; CDR3 protein: CASRQGAGYEQYF; CDR3 DNA: TGTGCCAGCAGACAGGGGGCAGGGTACGAGCAGTACTTC
J gene: TRBJ2-2; clone size: NA; D gene: TRBD1; V gene: TRBV14; CDR3 protein: CASSGRQGNTGELFF; CDR3 DNA: TGTGCCAGCAGCGGCCGACAGGGGAACACCGGGGAGCTGTTTTTT
J gene: TRBJ1-5; clone size: NA; D gene: TRBD1; V gene: TRBV27; CDR3 protein: CASSLTGSNQPQHF; CDR3 DNA: TGTGCCAGCAGTTTGACAGGGAGCAATCAGCCCCAGCATTTT
J gene: TRBJ1-1; clone size: NA; D gene: TRBD1; V gene: TRBV5-1; CDR3 protein: CASSPQGASEAFF; CDR3 DNA: TGCGCCAGCAGCCCACAGGGGGCGTCTGAAGCTTTCTTT
J gene: TRBJ2-1; clone size: NA; D gene: NA; V gene: TRBV27; CDR3 protein: CASSLWGRTQPFF; CDR3 DNA: TGTGCCAGCAGTTTGTGGGGGAGGACCCAGCCGTTCTTC
J gene: TRBJ2-1; clone size: NA; D gene: NA; V gene: TRBV7-3; CDR3 protein: CASSPGVGAGPHNEQFF; CDR3 DNA: TGTGCCAGCAGCCCGGGGGTAGGGGCGGGACCCCACAATGAGCAGTTCTTC
J gene: TRBJ2-3; clone size: NA; D gene: TRBD1; V gene: TRBV11-3; CDR3 protein: CASSPGDRATDTQYF; CDR3 DNA: TGTGCCAGCAGCCCAGGGGACAGGGCCACAGATACGCAGTATTTT
J gene: TRBJ2-3; clone size: NA; D gene: NA; V gene: TRBV4-1; CDR3 protein: CASSQEGGGRADTQYF; CDR3 DNA: TGCGCCAGCAGCCAAGAAGGTGGGGGCCGGGCAGATACGCAGTATTTT
J gene: TRBJ2-5; clone size: NA; D gene: NA; V gene: TRBV9; CDR3 protein: CASSLQIQETQYF; CDR3 DNA: TGTGCCAGCAGCCTGCAGATCCAAGAGACCCAGTACTTC
J gene: TRBJ1-1; clone size: few; D gene: NA; V gene: TRBV7-2; CDR3 protein: CASSSRGFGTEAFF; CDR3 DNA: TGTGCCAGCAGCTCCCGAGGCTTCGGAACTGAAGCTTTCTTT
J gene: TRBJ1-5; clone size: NA; D gene: NA; V gene: TRBV28; CDR3 protein: CASRSTGSSQPQHF; CDR3 DNA: TGTGCCAGCAGGTCTACAGGGTCGAGCCAGCCCCAGCATTTT
J gene: TRBJ1-1; clone size: NA; D gene: NA; V gene: TRBV18; CDR3 protein: CASSPGQNTEAFF; CDR3 DNA: TGTGCCAGCTCACCCGGACAGAACACTGAAGCTTTCTTT
J gene: TRBJ2-3; clone size: NA; D gene: TRBD2; V gene: TRBV7-2; CDR3 protein: CASSSPDRVAEIGGDTQYF; CDR3 DNA: TGTGCCAGCAGCTCCCCAGATCGGGTAGCGGAAATCGGGGGGGATACGCAGTATTTT
J gene: TRBJ1-2; clone size: NA; D gene: NA; V gene: TRBV29-1; CDR3 protein: CSVPTGVRGYTF; CDR3 DNA: TGCAGCGTCCCAACGGGGGTTCGGGGCTACACCTTC